Sequencing of this T cell receptor beta chain was carried out in a study of CD8 T cells in Susac syndrome. Peripheral blood CD8+ and CD4+ T cells were profiled by TCR beta sequencing. Age- and sex-matched healthy donors served as the control group. CDR1 SGHAT and CDR2 FQNNGV come from the germline V gene. V lost 7 bases, J lost 4 bases, and 4 bases stayed unmatched. The CDR3 consists of 13 residues. cDNA came from around 0.54 to 1 ug RNA primed by random hexamers. An immunoSEQ multiplex PCR amplified TCR beta CDR3 over 54 Vbeta and 13 Jbeta. TCRdb recomputed calls from the immunoSEQ multiplex PCR reads with MiXCR, one row per CDR3 protein. The data show some 80,000 distinct CDR3 sequences, around 94% seen once.

The receptor's source is a human donor in good health. Material for sequencing was CD8+ T cells from PBMCs. The chain employs TRBV11-2 and TRBJ2-3; 8 bases line up with TRBD1. The CDR3 is CASIDRGPDTQYF. CDR3 DNA: TGTGCCAGCATTGACAGGGGCCCAGATACGCAGTATTTT.